A selection of T cell receptor beta chains follows, all from one sample in a study of blood T cell repertoires in COVID-19. The method was immunoSEQ multiplex PCR; TCRdb's version includes in-frame clones alone and lacks a portion of them. The sample includes tens of thousands of clones, roughly 85% of them seen just once. Sample: peripheral blood. These receptors were obtained from a human donor in a cohort sampled during active COVID-19. Both conserved end residues are part of each CDR3. A D gene is named only where the DNA matches it firmly. Expanded clones get a size class; other rows say once, few or many, or leave the size out.

j_gene	v_gene	abundance	d_gene	CDR3aa	CDR3nt
TRBJ2-7	TRBV6-5	NA	TRBD2	CASSSWTSGSYEQYF	TGTGCCAGCAGTTCCTGGACTAGCGGCTCCTACGAGCAGTACTTC
TRBJ1-1	TRBV19	NA	NA	CASSIGVSDTEAFF	TGTGCCAGTAGTATCGGGGTTTCGGACACTGAAGCTTTCTTT
TRBJ2-7	TRBV6-5	NA	TRBD1	CASRVGTGKYEQYF	TGTGCCAGCAGAGTCGGGACAGGAAAATACGAGCAGTACTTC
TRBJ2-1	TRBV3-1/TRBV3-2	NA	TRBD2	CASSPRRGGPTKQFF	TGTGCCAGCAGCCCAAGACGGGGGGGCCCCACCAAGCAGTTCTTC
TRBJ2-1	TRBV6-5	once	NA	CASSLAAEQFF	TGTGCCAGCAGCCTAGCAGCTGAGCAGTTCTTC
TRBJ1-3	TRBV3-1/TRBV3-2	few	TRBD1	CASSQADRVSGNTIYF	TGTGCCAGCAGCCAAGCCGACAGGGTGTCCGGAAACACCATATATTTT
TRBJ1-1	TRBV19	NA	TRBD1	CASSRPGQGPEAFF	TGTGCCAGTAGTAGGCCGGGACAGGGTCCAGAAGCTTTCTTT
TRBJ2-2	TRBV6-6	NA	NA	CATQGSNTGELFF	TGTGCCACCCAGGGGTCTAACACCGGGGAGCTGTTTTTT
TRBJ2-7	TRBV6-5	NA	NA	CASTTTQAVVHEQYF	TGTGCCAGCACGACGACGCAGGCAGTGGTCCACGAGCAGTACTTC
TRBJ2-5	TRBV3-1/TRBV3-2	NA	TRBD2	CASSQGVTSGGAETQYF	TGTGCCAGCAGCCAAGGGGTGACTAGCGGGGGGGCTGAGACCCAGTACTTC
TRBJ2-1	TRBV2	NA	TRBD1	CASIRGGAYNEQFF	TGTGCCAGCATAAGAGGGGGCGCCTACAATGAGCAGTTCTTC
TRBJ2-7	TRBV12-3/TRBV12-4	NA	NA	CASSFKTYEQYF	TGTGCCAGCAGTTTTAAAACCTACGAGCAGTACTTC
TRBJ2-1	TRBV5-4	NA	TRBD2	CASSTGTSGSSYNEQFF	TGTGCCAGCAGCACAGGGACTAGCGGGAGCTCCTACAATGAGCAGTTCTTC
TRBJ2-7	TRBV7-2	NA	TRBD2	CASSSGTSGRLEQYF	TGTGCCAGCAGCTCAGGGACTAGCGGGAGGCTCGAGCAGTACTTC
TRBJ2-7	TRBV7-2	NA	TRBD1	CASSYGTGDEQYF	TGTGCCAGCAGCTACGGGACAGGGGACGAGCAGTACTTC
TRBJ1-6	TRBV5-1	few	TRBD1	CASSQAGGSQDSPLHF	TGCGCCAGCAGTCAAGCAGGGGGCTCTCAGGATTCACCCCTCCACTTT
TRBJ2-3	TRBV18	once	NA	CASSPPPRGTQYF	TGTGCCAGCTCACCACCCCCGCGGGGTACGCAGTATTTT
TRBJ1-1	TRBV19	NA	NA	CASRYRELNTEAFF	TGTGCCAGTAGGTACAGGGAATTGAACACTGAAGCTTTCTTT
TRBJ1-1	TRBV6-2/TRBV6-3	NA	TRBD1	CASSYGRGPANTEAFF	TGTGCCAGCAGTTATGGTAGGGGGCCGGCCAACACTGAAGCTTTCTTT
TRBJ1-2	TRBV7-2	NA	NA	CASNLLQEHYGYTF	TGTGCCAGCAACTTACTACAGGAACACTATGGCTACACCTTC
TRBJ1-4	TRBV5-1	NA	TRBD1	CASSLGQGTARNEKLFF	TGCGCCAGCAGCCTCGGACAGGGGACGGCTCGTAACGAAAAACTGTTTTTT
TRBJ2-7	TRBV5-1	NA	TRBD2	CASSSAGGRGLYEQYF	TGCGCCAGCAGCTCTGCGGGCGGGCGGGGGTTGTACGAGCAGTACTTC
TRBJ1-1	TRBV5-1	NA	TRBD1	CASSQGALTEAFF	TGCGCCAGCAGTCAGGGGGCGCTTACTGAAGCTTTCTTT
TRBJ2-5	TRBV7-3	NA	NA	CASSLTSLETQYF	TGTGCCAGCAGCTTAACGTCATTGGAGACCCAGTACTTC
TRBJ1-1	TRBV12-5	NA	TRBD1	CASGLEGTGRNTEAFF	TGTGCTAGTGGTTTGGAGGGGACAGGGAGGAACACTGAAGCTTTCTTT
TRBJ2-2	TRBV7-9	NA	TRBD2	CASSVGLAGVPGELFF	TGTGCCAGCAGCGTCGGACTAGCGGGAGTACCCGGGGAGCTGTTTTTT
TRBJ2-3	TRBV3-1/TRBV3-2	NA	TRBD1	CASSQDRQGQLTDTQYF	TGTGCCAGCAGCCAAGACCGACAGGGCCAACTCACAGATACGCAGTATTTT
TRBJ2-3	TRBV30	NA	NA	CAWTSGTSSTQYF	TGTGCCTGGACCTCGGGCACTAGCTCCACGCAGTATTTT
TRBJ2-3	TRBV5-4	once	TRBD1	CASSWTGGEDTQYF	TGTGCCAGCAGCTGGACAGGGGGCGAGGATACGCAGTATTTT
TRBJ2-7	TRBV19	NA	TRBD1	CASSIGTEGNYEQYF	TGTGCCAGTAGTATCGGGACAGAGGGGAACTACGAGCAGTACTTC
TRBJ1-1	TRBV5-1	few	TRBD1	CASSHGQGGTEAFF	TGCGCCAGCAGCCACGGACAGGGGGGCACTGAAGCTTTCTTT
TRBJ2-5	TRBV19	NA	NA	CASSQVRETQYF	TGTGCCAGTAGTCAAGTCAGAGAGACCCAGTACTTC
TRBJ1-6	TRBV19	NA	TRBD1	CASSTQAGTGYSSPLHF	TGTGCCAGTAGTACTCAAGCCGGGACAGGTTATAGTTCACCCCTCCACTTT